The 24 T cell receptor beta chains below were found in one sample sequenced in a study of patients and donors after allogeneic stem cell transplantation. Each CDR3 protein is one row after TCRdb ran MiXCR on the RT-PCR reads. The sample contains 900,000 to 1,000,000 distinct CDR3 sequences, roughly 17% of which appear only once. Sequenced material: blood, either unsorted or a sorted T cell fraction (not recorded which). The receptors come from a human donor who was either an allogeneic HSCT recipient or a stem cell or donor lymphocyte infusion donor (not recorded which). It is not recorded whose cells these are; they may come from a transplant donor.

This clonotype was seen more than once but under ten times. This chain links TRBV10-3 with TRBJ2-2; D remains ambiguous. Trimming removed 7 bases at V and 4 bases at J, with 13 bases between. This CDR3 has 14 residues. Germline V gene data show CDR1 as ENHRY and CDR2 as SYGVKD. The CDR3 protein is CAIMSTLGTGELFF. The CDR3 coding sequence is TGTGCCATCATGTCAACTTTGGGCACCGGGGAGCTGTTTTTT.

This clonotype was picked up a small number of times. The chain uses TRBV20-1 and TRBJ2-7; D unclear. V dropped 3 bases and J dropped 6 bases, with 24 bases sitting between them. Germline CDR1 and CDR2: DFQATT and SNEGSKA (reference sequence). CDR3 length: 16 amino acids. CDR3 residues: CSASSTLGSNTGEQYF. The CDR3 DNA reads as TGCAGTGCTAGTTCGACCCTAGGTTCAAACACGGGCGAGCAGTACTTC.

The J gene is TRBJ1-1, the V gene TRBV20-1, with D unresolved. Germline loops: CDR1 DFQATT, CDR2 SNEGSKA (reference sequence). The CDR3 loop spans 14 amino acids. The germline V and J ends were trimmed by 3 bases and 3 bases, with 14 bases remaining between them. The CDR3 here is CSARSWRVDTEAFF. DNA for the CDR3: TGCAGTGCTAGGTCCTGGAGAGTCGACACTGAAGCTTTCTTT.

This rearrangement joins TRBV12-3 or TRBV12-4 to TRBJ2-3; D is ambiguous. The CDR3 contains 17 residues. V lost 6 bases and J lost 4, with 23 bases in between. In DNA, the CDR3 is TGTGCCAGCAGCCTAGGAAGTAGGCCGAATAGGGCAGATACGCAGTATTTT. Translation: CASSLGSRPNRADTQYF.

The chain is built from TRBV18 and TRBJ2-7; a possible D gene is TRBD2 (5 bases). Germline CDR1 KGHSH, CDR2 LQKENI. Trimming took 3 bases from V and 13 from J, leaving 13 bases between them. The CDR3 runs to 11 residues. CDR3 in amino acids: CASSPEDLIYF. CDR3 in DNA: TGTGCCAGCTCACCGGAGGACCTTATCTACTTC.

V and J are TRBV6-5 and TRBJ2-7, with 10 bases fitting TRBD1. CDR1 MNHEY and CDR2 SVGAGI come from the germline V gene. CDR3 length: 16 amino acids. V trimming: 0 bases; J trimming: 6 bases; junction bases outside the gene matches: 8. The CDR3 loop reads CASSYSGDRGLGEQYF. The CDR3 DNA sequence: TGTGCCAGCAGTTACTCGGGGGACAGGGGTTTAGGCGAGCAGTACTTC.

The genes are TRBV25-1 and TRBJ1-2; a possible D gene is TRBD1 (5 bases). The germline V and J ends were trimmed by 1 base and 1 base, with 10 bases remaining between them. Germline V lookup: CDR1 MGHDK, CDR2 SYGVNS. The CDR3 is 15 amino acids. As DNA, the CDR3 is TGTGCCAGCAGTGAATCCTCCGGGGGTAACTATGGCTACACCTTC. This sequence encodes CASSESSGGNYGYTF.

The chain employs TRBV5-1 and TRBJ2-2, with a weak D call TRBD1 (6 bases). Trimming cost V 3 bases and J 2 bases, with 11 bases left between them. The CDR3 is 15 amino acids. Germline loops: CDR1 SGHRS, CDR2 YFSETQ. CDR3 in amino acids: CASSSAGVNTGELFF. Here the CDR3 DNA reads TGCGCCAGCAGCTCCGCAGGGGTTAACACCGGGGAGCTGTTTTTT.

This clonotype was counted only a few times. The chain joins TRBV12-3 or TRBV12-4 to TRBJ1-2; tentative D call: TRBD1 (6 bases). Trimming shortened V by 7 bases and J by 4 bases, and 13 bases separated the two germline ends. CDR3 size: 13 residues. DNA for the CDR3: TGTGCCAGCAAACGTAGGACAGTCTATGGCTACACCTTC. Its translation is CASKRRTVYGYTF.

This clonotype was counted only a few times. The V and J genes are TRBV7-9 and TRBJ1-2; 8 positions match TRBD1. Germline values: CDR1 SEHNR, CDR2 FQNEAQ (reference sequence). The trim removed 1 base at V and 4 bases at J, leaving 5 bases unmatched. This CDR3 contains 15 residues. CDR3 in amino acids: CASSLGGTGGYGYTF. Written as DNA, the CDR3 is TGTGCCAGCAGCTTAGGGGGGACAGGCGGCTATGGCTACACCTTC.

The DNA of the CDR3 is TGTGCCAGCTCACCTTCCCTAGCCAAAAACATTCAGTACTTC. Its translation: CASSPSLAKNIQYF. The rearrangement joins TRBV18 to TRBJ2-4; D remains unclear. Trimming left V 3 bases short and J 0 bases short, with 6 bases between. Germline V lookup: CDR1 KGHSH, CDR2 LQKENI. The CDR3 has 14 residues.

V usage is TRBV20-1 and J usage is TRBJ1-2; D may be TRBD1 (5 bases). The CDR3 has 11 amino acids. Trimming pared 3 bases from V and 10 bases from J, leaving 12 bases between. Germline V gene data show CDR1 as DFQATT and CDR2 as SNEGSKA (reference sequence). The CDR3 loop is CSARTVSVYTF. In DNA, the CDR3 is TGCAGTGCTAGGACAGTAAGCGTCTACACCTTC.

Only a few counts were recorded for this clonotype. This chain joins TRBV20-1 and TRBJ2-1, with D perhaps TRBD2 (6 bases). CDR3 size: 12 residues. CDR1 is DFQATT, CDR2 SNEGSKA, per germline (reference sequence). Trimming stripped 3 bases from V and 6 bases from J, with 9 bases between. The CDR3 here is CSASTGSNEQFF. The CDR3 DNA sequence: TGCAGTGCTAGTACCGGGAGCAATGAGCAGTTCTTC.

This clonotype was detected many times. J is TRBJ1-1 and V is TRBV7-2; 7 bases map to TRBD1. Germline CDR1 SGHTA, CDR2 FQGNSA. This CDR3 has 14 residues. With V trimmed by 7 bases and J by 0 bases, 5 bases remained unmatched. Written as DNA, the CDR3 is TGTGCCAGCACCAGACAGGGCATGAACACTGAAGCTTTCTTT. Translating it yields CASTRQGMNTEAFF.

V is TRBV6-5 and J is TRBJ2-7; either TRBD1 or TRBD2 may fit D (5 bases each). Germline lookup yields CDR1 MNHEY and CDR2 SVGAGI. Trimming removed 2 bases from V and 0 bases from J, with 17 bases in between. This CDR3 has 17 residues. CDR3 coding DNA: TGTGCCAGCAGTTACCGGGACGTTAGATGGTCCTCCTACGAGCAGTACTTC. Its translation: CASSYRDVRWSSYEQYF.

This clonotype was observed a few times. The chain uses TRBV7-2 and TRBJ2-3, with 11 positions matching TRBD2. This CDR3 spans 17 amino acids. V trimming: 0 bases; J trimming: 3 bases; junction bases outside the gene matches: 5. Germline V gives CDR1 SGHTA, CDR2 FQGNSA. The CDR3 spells CASSLAATSGVTDTQYF. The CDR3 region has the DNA TGTGCCAGCAGCTTAGCGGCGACTAGCGGGGTTACAGATACGCAGTATTTT. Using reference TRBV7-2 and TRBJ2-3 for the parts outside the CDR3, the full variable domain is GAGVSQSPSNKVTEKGKDVELRCDPISGHTALYWYRQSLGQGLEFLIYFQGNSAPDKSGLPSDRFSAERTGGSVSTLTIQRTQQEDSAVYLCASSLAATSGVTDTQYFGPGTRLTVL.

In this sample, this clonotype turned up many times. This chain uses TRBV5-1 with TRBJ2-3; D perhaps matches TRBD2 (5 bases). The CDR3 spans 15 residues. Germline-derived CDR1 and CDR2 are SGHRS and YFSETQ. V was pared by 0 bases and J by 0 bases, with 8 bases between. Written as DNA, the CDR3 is TGCGCCAGCAGCTTGGATGGGAGAAGCACAGATACGCAGTATTTT. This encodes CASSLDGRSTDTQYF.

The CDR3 loop reads CASSHWDRGSYEQYF. CDR3 nucleotides: TGTGCCAGCAGCCACTGGGACAGGGGTTCCTACGAGCAGTACTTC. V is TRBV3-1 and J is TRBJ2-7; TRBD1 matches at 10 bases. There are 15 residues in the CDR3. CDR1 is LGHDT, CDR2 YNNKEL, per germline (reference sequence). The trim removed 3 bases at V and 1 base at J, leaving 3 bases unmatched.

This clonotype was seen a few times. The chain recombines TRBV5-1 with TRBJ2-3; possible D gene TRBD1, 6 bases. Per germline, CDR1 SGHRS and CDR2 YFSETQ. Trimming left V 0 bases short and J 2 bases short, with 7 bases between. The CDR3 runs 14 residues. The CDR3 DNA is TGCGCCAGCAGCTTGGAGGGGGTCACAGATACGCAGTATTTT. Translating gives CASSLEGVTDTQYF.

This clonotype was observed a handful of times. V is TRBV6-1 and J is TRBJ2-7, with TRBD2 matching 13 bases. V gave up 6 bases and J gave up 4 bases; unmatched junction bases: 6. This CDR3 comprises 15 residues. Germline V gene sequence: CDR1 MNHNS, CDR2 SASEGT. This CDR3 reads CASRPLAGGWYEQYF. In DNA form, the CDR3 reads TGTGCCAGCAGACCACTAGCGGGAGGGTGGTACGAGCAGTACTTC.

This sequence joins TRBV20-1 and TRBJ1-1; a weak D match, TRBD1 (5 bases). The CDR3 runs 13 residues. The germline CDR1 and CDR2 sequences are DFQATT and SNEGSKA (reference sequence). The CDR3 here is CILGPQSDTEAFF. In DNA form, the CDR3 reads TGCATCCTGGGGCCTCAGAGCGACACTGAAGCTTTCTTT.

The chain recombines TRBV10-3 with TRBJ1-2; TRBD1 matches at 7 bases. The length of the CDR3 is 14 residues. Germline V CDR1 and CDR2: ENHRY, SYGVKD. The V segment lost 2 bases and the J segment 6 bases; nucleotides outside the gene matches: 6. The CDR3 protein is CAISERGPLNGYTF. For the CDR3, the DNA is TGTGCCATCAGTGAGAGGGGGCCTTTAAATGGCTACACCTTC.

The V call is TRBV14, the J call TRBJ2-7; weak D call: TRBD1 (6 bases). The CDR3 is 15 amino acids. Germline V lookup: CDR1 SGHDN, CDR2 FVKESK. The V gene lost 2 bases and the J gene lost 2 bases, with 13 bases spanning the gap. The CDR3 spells CASSQWDTGTYEQYF. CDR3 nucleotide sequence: TGTGCCAGCAGCCAATGGGATACAGGGACCTACGAGCAGTACTTC.

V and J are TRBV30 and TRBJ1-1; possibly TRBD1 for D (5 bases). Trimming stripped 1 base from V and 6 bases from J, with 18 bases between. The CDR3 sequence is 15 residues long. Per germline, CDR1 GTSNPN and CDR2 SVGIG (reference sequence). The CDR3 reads CAWSAPWGTRSEAFF. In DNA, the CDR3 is TGTGCCTGGAGTGCCCCCTGGGGCACCCGATCTGAAGCTTTCTTT.